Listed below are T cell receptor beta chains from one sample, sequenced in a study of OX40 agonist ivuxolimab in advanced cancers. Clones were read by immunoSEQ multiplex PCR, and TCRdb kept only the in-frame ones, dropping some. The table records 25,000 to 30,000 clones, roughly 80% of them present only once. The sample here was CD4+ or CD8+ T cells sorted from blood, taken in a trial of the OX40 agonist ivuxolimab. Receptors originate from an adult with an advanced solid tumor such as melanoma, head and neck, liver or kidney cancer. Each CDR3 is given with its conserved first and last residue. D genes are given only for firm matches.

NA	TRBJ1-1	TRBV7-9	TGTGCCAGCAGCCCAAAGACGGGCATGAACACTGAAGCTTTCTTT	CASSPKTGMNTEAFF
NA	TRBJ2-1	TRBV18	TGTGCCAGCTCACCGAGGGAGAGCTCCTACAATGAGCAGTTCTTC	CASSPRESSYNEQFF
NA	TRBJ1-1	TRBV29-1	TGCAGCGTGGTGGGACGGAAAGCTTTCTTT	CSVVGRKAFF
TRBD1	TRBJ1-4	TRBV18	TGTGCCAGCTCACCAGGGACAGAGGATGAAAAACTGTTTTTT	CASSPGTEDEKLFF
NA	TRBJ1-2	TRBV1	TGCACCAGCAGCCAAGATTGTGGACAGCCAGGACCTAACTATGGCTACACCTTC	CTSSQDCGQPGPNYGYTF
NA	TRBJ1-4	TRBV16	TGTGCCAGCAGCCAATCCACAGTCCCTAATGAAAAACTGTTTTTT	CASSQSTVPNEKLFF
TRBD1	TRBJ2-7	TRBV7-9	TGTGCCAGCAGCGCCCGACAGGGATCTCTCGAGCAGTACTTC	CASSARQGSLEQYF
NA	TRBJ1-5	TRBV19	TGTGCCAGTAGTTTGGGGAATCAGCCCCAGCATTTT	CASSLGNQPQHF
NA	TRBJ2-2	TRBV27	TGTGCCAGCAGTTTATGGGGGTTCGGGGAGCTGTTTTTT	CASSLWGFGELFF
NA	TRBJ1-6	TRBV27	TGTGCCAGCAGTTTCGGCCTTAATTCACCCCTCCACTTT	CASSFGLNSPLHF